Following are 20 T cell receptor beta chains from one sample sequenced in a study of CD8 T cells in Susac syndrome. RNA amounts of roughly 0.45 to 1 ug underwent reverse transcription with random hexamers. TCRdb analysed the immunoSEQ multiplex PCR reads with MiXCR anew, one entry per CDR3 protein. The profile shows around 220,000 distinct CDR3 sequences, about 93% of them singletons. Sequenced sample: CD8+ T cells from PBMCs. These TCRs come from a human donor with multiple sclerosis.

This rearrangement joins TRBV30 to TRBJ1-3; D is possibly TRBD1 (5 bases). This CDR3 has 13 residues. Germline values: CDR1 GTSNPN, CDR2 SVGIG (reference sequence). Trimming stripped 5 bases from V and 1 base from J, with 9 bases between. In DNA, the CDR3 is TGTGCCTGGGACTGGGGGTCTGGAAACACCATATATTTT. Protein product: CAWDWGSGNTIYF.

This chain uses TRBV27 with TRBJ2-7; 8 positions match TRBD1. V shed 7 bases, J shed 6 bases, and the junction held 5 bases outside the gene matches. The germline V gene has CDR1 MNHEY and CDR2 SMNVEV (reference sequence). The CDR3 extends over 12 amino acids. The chain's CDR3 is CASKTGGSEQYF. Written as DNA, the CDR3 is TGTGCCAGCAAAACAGGGGGTTCCGAGCAGTACTTC.

The V and J genes are TRBV20-1 and TRBJ1-2; tentatively, D is TRBD1 (5 bases). The CDR3 runs 16 residues. Germline lookup yields CDR1 DFQATT and CDR2 SNEGSKA (reference sequence). Trimming cost V 1 base and J 14 bases, with 29 bases left between them. In nucleotides, the CDR3 is TGCAGTGCTAGAGTCGGCCCGAATCAGGGTTTTGCTACGGAGACCTTC. Translation gives CSARVGPNQGFATETF.

The chain couples TRBV4-3 to TRBJ2-1, with 13 bases matching TRBD2. CDR3 length equals 15 residues. Germline CDR1 LGHNA, CDR2 YSLEER. V lost 1 base to trimming and J lost 15 bases; unmatched junction nucleotides: 9. CDR3 loop: CASSQALAGGWSPFF. The CDR3 DNA reads TGCGCCAGCAGCCAAGCACTAGCGGGAGGGTGGTCGCCGTTCTTC.

The gene calls are TRBV5-1 and TRBJ1-1; 11 positions match TRBD1. Unmatched junction bases numbered 12, after V lost 2 bases and J lost 3 bases. Germline CDR1 SGHRS, CDR2 YFSETQ. The CDR3 is 18 amino acids. The CDR3: CASSFEFGTGGKDTEAFF. CDR3 nucleotides: TGCGCCAGCAGCTTCGAATTCGGGACAGGGGGGAAGGACACTGAAGCTTTCTTT.

The count of this clonotype is one. The chain joins TRBV5-1 to TRBJ1-2; D not certain. The length of the CDR3 is 15 residues. V dropped 4 bases and J dropped 4 bases, with 17 bases sitting between them. CDR1 is SGHRS, CDR2 YFSETQ, per germline. The CDR3 DNA follows: TGCGCCAGCAGCCCGTTTATTTCCGGTTCCTATGGCTACACCTTC. Translating gives CASSPFISGSYGYTF.

V and J are TRBV6-2 or TRBV6-3 and TRBJ2-1; a possible D gene is TRBD2 (5 bases). Germline-derived CDR1 and CDR2 are MNHEY and SVGEGT. Between the trimmed V and J ends, which lost 6 bases and 11 bases, there was a span of 11 bases. The CDR3 runs 11 residues. The CDR3 DNA is TGTGCCAGCAGCCCCGGGAATAAGCAGTTCTTC. Translated: CASSPGNKQFF.

The chain has TRBV5-6 and TRBJ2-3; D is uncertain. This CDR3 spans 16 amino acids. Between the trimmed V and J ends, which lost 1 base and 1 base, there was a span of 13 bases. CDR1 and CDR2 (germline): SGHDT, YYEEEE. The chain's CDR3 is CASSLLWTYGTDTQYF. CDR3 nucleotides: TGTGCCAGCAGCTTGCTGTGGACGTACGGCACAGATACGCAGTATTTT.

CDR3 protein: CASSVNGGAAGELFF. CDR3 in DNA: TGTGCCAGCAGCGTCAACGGGGGGGCTGCCGGGGAGCTGTTTTTT. The V call is TRBV9, the J call TRBJ2-2; 8 bases line up with TRBD2. CDR1 is SGDLS and CDR2 is YYNGEE in the germline V gene. V was clipped by 2 bases and J by 6 bases; unmatched bases: 6. The CDR3 has 15 amino acids.

This chain connects TRBV12-3 or TRBV12-4 to TRBJ2-6, with D unclear. V lost 4 bases and J 2 bases, leaving 18 bases between the germline ends. CDR3 size: 18 residues. The CDR3 DNA sequence: TGTGCCAGCAGTTCCTTGGCGGAGACGGCACCTGGGGCCAACGTCCTGACTTTC. Translating it yields CASSSLAETAPGANVLTF.

The genes are TRBV15 and TRBJ2-1; 12 bases agree with TRBD1. The germline V gene has CDR1 LNHNV and CDR2 YYDKDF (reference sequence). Germline trimming cut 0 bases from V and 7 bases from J; bases unmatched to any gene: 4. The CDR3 runs 16 residues. Written as DNA, the CDR3 is TGTGCCACCAGCAGAGATGGGGACAGGGGGCCGAATGAGCAGTTCTTC. Protein: CATSRDGDRGPNEQFF.

The rearrangement links TRBV4-3 to TRBJ2-1; D might be TRBD1 or TRBD2, each matching 6 bases. With 3 bases removed from V and 5 bases from J, the gap between germline ends came to 17 bases. The germline CDR1 and CDR2 sequences are LGHNA and YSLEER. CDR3 length: 16 residues. CDR3 in amino acids: CASSQLPGGANNEQFF. Written as DNA, the CDR3 is TGCGCCAGCAGCCAGCTGCCCGGGGGCGCGAACAATGAGCAGTTCTTC.

The V and J genes are TRBV7-8 and TRBJ1-5, with 8 positions matching TRBD1. The CDR3 consists of 16 residues. The V and J ends lost 8 bases and 2 bases, in that order; junction bases with no gene match: 11. The germline V gene has CDR1 SGHVS and CDR2 FQNEAQ. This chain's CDR3 is CASGTGGERGNQPQHF. CDR3 nucleotide sequence: TGTGCCAGCGGAACAGGGGGGGAGAGGGGCAATCAGCCCCAGCATTTT.

The V and J genes are TRBV4-2 and TRBJ2-3; no reliable D call. CDR1 is LGHNA, CDR2 YNFKEQ, per germline. Trimming stripped 0 bases from V and 6 bases from J, with 7 bases between. This CDR3 is 13 amino acids long. CDR3 nucleotides: TGTGCCAGCAGCCAAGAGCCGTACGATACGCAGTATTTT. It specifies CASSQEPYDTQYF.

The chain carries TRBV7-9 and TRBJ1-2; tentatively, D is TRBD1 (6 bases). V lost 5 bases to trimming and J lost 5 bases, with 21 bases between them. The CDR3 runs to 16 residues. Germline V gene sequence: CDR1 SEHNR, CDR2 FQNEAQ (reference sequence). This chain's CDR3 is CASSLVREGGLYGYTF. In DNA, the CDR3 is TGTGCCAGCAGCCTCGTGAGAGAGGGGGGTCTTTATGGCTACACCTTC.

This rearrangement joins TRBV20-1 to TRBJ2-5; 8 nucleotides align to TRBD2. Germline assignment: CDR1 DFQATT and CDR2 SNEGSKA (reference sequence). With V trimmed by 6 bases and J by 4 bases, 10 bases remained unmatched. The CDR3 loop spans 14 amino acids. In nucleotides, the CDR3 is TGCAGTGCCCCTAAAAGTCTAGCGGGAGAGACCCAGTACTTC. Translating gives CSAPKSLAGETQYF.

The CDR3 protein is CASSFSGSGDEQFF. The CDR3 bases are TGTGCCAGCAGCTTTAGCGGGAGCGGCGATGAGCAGTTCTTC. The chain carries TRBV6-5 and TRBJ2-1; TRBD2 agrees at 9 bases. Germline lookup yields CDR1 MNHEY and CDR2 SVGAGI. CDR3 length: 14 amino acids. V shed 6 bases, J shed 8 bases, and the junction held 8 bases outside the gene matches.

The chain uses TRBV2 and TRBJ1-5, with D possibly TRBD1 on 5 matching bases. With 6 bases removed from V and 7 bases from J, the gap between germline ends came to 16 bases. The CDR3 has 14 amino acids. CDR1 and CDR2 from the germline V gene are SNHLY and FYNNEI. CDR3 region: CASRFYGGGQPQHF. In DNA form, the CDR3 reads TGTGCCAGCAGATTTTACGGGGGAGGGCAGCCCCAGCATTTT.

The sample holds one count of this clonotype. This sequence joins TRBV12-3 or TRBV12-4 and TRBJ1-3; D is ambiguous. CDR3 length equals 14 residues. With 8 bases removed from V and 9 bases from J, the gap between germline ends came to 20 bases. The CDR3 reads CASLSSPSVRTIYF. CDR3 nucleotides: TGTGCCAGCCTTTCCAGCCCCTCTGTTCGCACCATATATTTT.

Comment on this clonotype: One end of the junction varies from germline; a read error may be responsible. The rearrangement links TRBV19 to TRBJ1-2, with 8 bases aligning to TRBD1. The germline CDR1 and CDR2 sequences are LNHDA and SQIVND (reference sequence). The CDR3 consists of 13 residues. CDR3: CASSIVLGQGAHF. The CDR3 bases are TGTGCCAGTAGTATAGTTTTGGGGCAGGGGGCCCACTTC.